The present TCR beta chain was sequenced within a study of cytomegalovirus exposure and HLA in healthy donors. Vbeta (60) and Jbeta (13) primers were used in the PCR. Here immunoSEQ multiplex PCR was the method, and the copy in TCRdb shows in-frame clones only, minus some. The sample holds tens of thousands of clones, roughly four fifths seen once. For this clone: Its antigen is undetermined.

Points from the study as a whole: Reports indicate that TCR beta sequences accurately predicted the HLA-A and HLA-B alleles of most subjects.

V shed 5 bases and J shed 0 bases, with 11 bases lying between them. The V gene's germline CDR1 is MDHEN and CDR2 SYDVKM. This CDR3 is built from 14 residues. Sequenced input: PBMCs. The rearrangement links TRBV28 to TRBJ2-7; weak D call: TRBD2 (6 bases). The receptor was derived from a woman between 18 and 30 years old in good health and CMV-seropositive. The CDR3 protein is CASSALGGSYEQYF. In DNA, the CDR3 is TGTGCCAGCAGTGCCCTGGGAGGCTCCTACGAGCAGTACTTC. Filled out from reference TRBV28 and TRBJ2-7, the complete variable domain reads DVKVTQSSRYLVKRTGEKVFLECVQDMDHENMFWYRQDPGLGLRLIYFSYDVKMKEKGDIPEGYSVSREKKERFSLILESASTNQTSMYLCASSALGGSYEQYFGPGTRLTVT.